These T cell receptor beta chains were read from a single sample in a study of blood T cells in healthy people across ages. MiXCR, run by TCRdb on the 5' RACE reads, gives a single entry per CDR3 protein. This table has hundreds of thousands of distinct CDR3 sequences, more than 50% appearing once. The sample comprised blood. These TCRs come from a middle-aged man in good health. CDR3s include the opening cysteine and the closing phenylalanine or tryptophan. D genes are given only for firm matches. A row's size may be missing; if present it is once, few, many or a size class.

v_gene: TRBV28; j_gene: TRBJ2-7; abundance: -; d_gene: -; CDR3aa: CASSLPQTASYEQYF; CDR3nt: TGTGCCAGCAGTTTACCACAAACTGCCTCCTACGAGCAGTACTTC
v_gene: TRBV20-1; j_gene: TRBJ2-7; abundance: few; d_gene: TRBD2; CDR3aa: CSATLSPSGRDEQYF; CDR3nt: TGCAGTGCGACTTTATCCCCTAGCGGGAGAGACGAGCAGTACTTC
v_gene: TRBV5-1; j_gene: TRBJ2-7; abundance: -; d_gene: TRBD2; CDR3aa: CASSGTSGGKNEQYF; CDR3nt: TGCGCCAGCAGCGGGACTAGCGGGGGGAAGAATGAGCAGTACTTC
v_gene: TRBV27; j_gene: TRBJ1-1; abundance: -; d_gene: TRBD1; CDR3aa: CASSLLPDRVNTEAFF; CDR3nt: TGTGCCAGCAGTTTACTTCCGGACAGGGTGAACACTGAAGCTTTCTTT
v_gene: TRBV20-1; j_gene: TRBJ2-7; abundance: few; d_gene: TRBD2; CDR3aa: CSASSGTIYEQYF; CDR3nt: TGCAGTGCCTCCAGCGGGACCATCTACGAGCAGTACTTC
v_gene: TRBV25-1; j_gene: TRBJ1-2; abundance: -; d_gene: -; CDR3aa: CASSGGQRYGYTF; CDR3nt: TGTGCCAGCAGTGGTGGACAGAGATATGGCTACACCTTC
v_gene: TRBV12-3/TRBV12-4; j_gene: TRBJ1-2; abundance: -; d_gene: -; CDR3aa: CASSLHRDGYGHTF; CDR3nt: TGTGCCAGCAGTCTCCACAGGGATGGCTATGGCCACACCTTC
v_gene: TRBV10-2; j_gene: TRBJ2-5; abundance: -; d_gene: TRBD1; CDR3aa: CAGSDPGTVSNEQYF; CDR3nt: TGCGCCGGCAGTGATCCTGGGACAGTTTCCAATGAGCAGTACTTC
v_gene: TRBV10-3; j_gene: TRBJ2-7; abundance: -; d_gene: -; CDR3aa: CAISEWREQYF; CDR3nt: TGTGCCATCAGTGAGTGGCGCGAGCAGTACTTC
v_gene: TRBV13; j_gene: TRBJ2-3; abundance: -; d_gene: TRBD2; CDR3aa: CASSLVGPAGARGDTQYF; CDR3nt: TGTGCCAGCAGCTTAGTGGGCCCAGCGGGGGCGCGTGGAGATACGCAGTATTTT
v_gene: TRBV5-1; j_gene: TRBJ2-5; abundance: few; d_gene: -; CDR3aa: CASRESGYQKETQYF; CDR3nt: TGCGCCAGTCGGGAGTCCGGGTACCAAAAAGAGACCCAGTACTTC
v_gene: TRBV20-1; j_gene: TRBJ1-2; abundance: -; d_gene: TRBD1; CDR3aa: CSAPTGGGGYTF; CDR3nt: TGCAGTGCTCCCACAGGGGGCGGAGGCTACACCTTC
v_gene: TRBV20-1; j_gene: TRBJ2-3; abundance: -; d_gene: -; CDR3aa: CSARDTGWGTQYF; CDR3nt: TGCAGTGCTAGAGATACGGGGTGGGGTACGCAGTATTTT
v_gene: TRBV25-1; j_gene: TRBJ2-7; abundance: many; d_gene: TRBD2; CDR3aa: CASSEREGLGEQYF; CDR3nt: TGTGCCAGCAGTGAGCGGGAGGGCCTTGGGGAGCAGTACTTC
v_gene: TRBV7-9; j_gene: TRBJ1-1; abundance: -; d_gene: -; CDR3aa: CASSLTWTDEAFF; CDR3nt: TGTGCCAGCAGCTTAACCTGGACGGATGAAGCTTTCTTT
v_gene: TRBV5-1; j_gene: TRBJ2-5; abundance: few; d_gene: TRBD2; CDR3aa: CASSLEAGADGTQYF; CDR3nt: TGCGCCAGCAGCTTGGAGGCGGGAGCCGACGGGACCCAGTACTTC
v_gene: TRBV5-1; j_gene: TRBJ2-3; abundance: -; d_gene: -; CDR3aa: CTSSELRDTQYF; CDR3nt: TGCACCAGCAGCGAATTGCGGGATACGCAGTATTTT
v_gene: TRBV7-2; j_gene: TRBJ2-7; abundance: -; d_gene: -; CDR3aa: CASSVIERYEQYF; CDR3nt: TGTGCCAGCAGCGTAATCGAGAGATACGAGCAGTACTTC
v_gene: TRBV19; j_gene: TRBJ2-6; abundance: -; d_gene: -; CDR3aa: CATKVAGANVLTF; CDR3nt: TGTGCCACCAAGGTAGCGGGGGCCAACGTCCTGACTTTC
v_gene: TRBV6-5; j_gene: TRBJ2-5; abundance: few; d_gene: -; CDR3aa: CASSYSDSGYLGETQYF; CDR3nt: TGTGCCAGCAGTTACTCGGATAGCGGTTACCTGGGAGAGACCCAGTACTTC
v_gene: TRBV7-2; j_gene: TRBJ2-3; abundance: -; d_gene: TRBD2; CDR3aa: CASSSVAGVTDTQYF; CDR3nt: TGTGCCAGCAGCTCGGTAGCGGGGGTCACAGATACGCAGTATTTT
v_gene: TRBV5-1; j_gene: TRBJ2-7; abundance: few; d_gene: -; CDR3aa: CASSLDAAYEQYF; CDR3nt: TGCGCCAGCAGCTTGGACGCCGCCTACGAGCAGTACTTC
v_gene: TRBV7-9; j_gene: TRBJ1-2; abundance: -; d_gene: TRBD1; CDR3aa: CASSFIERDRGGYTF; CDR3nt: TGTGCCAGCAGCTTCATTGAGCGGGACAGGGGTGGCTACACCTTC
v_gene: TRBV6-5; j_gene: TRBJ1-1; abundance: -; d_gene: -; CDR3aa: CASSYSMGVGGNTEAFF; CDR3nt: TGTGCCAGCAGTTACTCGATGGGAGTCGGCGGGAACACTGAAGCTTTCTTT
v_gene: TRBV6-5; j_gene: TRBJ2-1; abundance: -; d_gene: -; CDR3aa: CASSGRVYNEQFF; CDR3nt: TGTGCCAGTTCGGGACGGGTCTACAATGAGCAGTTCTTC
v_gene: TRBV13; j_gene: TRBJ2-5; abundance: -; d_gene: TRBD1; CDR3aa: CASSLGWGQGQETQYF; CDR3nt: TGTGCCAGCAGCTTAGGTTGGGGACAGGGACAAGAGACCCAGTACTTC
v_gene: TRBV5-1; j_gene: TRBJ2-5; abundance: few; d_gene: TRBD2; CDR3aa: CASVLTSGGSETQYF; CDR3nt: TGCGCCAGCGTCTTGACTAGCGGGGGAAGTGAGACCCAGTACTTC
v_gene: TRBV10-3; j_gene: TRBJ1-2; abundance: once; d_gene: -; CDR3aa: CAISDRDPGSGYTF; CDR3nt: TGTGCCATCAGTGACCGGGACCCTGGAAGTGGCTACACCTTC
v_gene: TRBV5-1; j_gene: TRBJ2-1; abundance: once; d_gene: -; CDR3aa: CASRGGGDSYNEQFF; CDR3nt: TGCGCCAGCAGGGGCGGGGGCGACTCCTACAATGAGCAGTTCTTC
v_gene: TRBV6-6; j_gene: TRBJ1-5; abundance: -; d_gene: -; CDR3aa: CASSVGAPQHF; CDR3nt: TGTGCCAGCAGCGTCGGGGCGCCCCAGCATTTT
v_gene: TRBV4-2; j_gene: TRBJ2-1; abundance: -; d_gene: -; CDR3aa: CASSQEPGLLLHNEQFF; CDR3nt: TGTGCCAGCAGCCAAGAACCGGGGCTCCTTCTCCACAATGAGCAGTTCTTC
v_gene: TRBV30; j_gene: TRBJ1-1; abundance: -; d_gene: -; CDR3aa: CAWSSTRDEAFF; CDR3nt: TGTGCCTGGAGTTCTACCCGGGACGAAGCTTTCTTT
v_gene: TRBV7-2; j_gene: TRBJ2-7; abundance: -; d_gene: -; CDR3aa: CASSSCPGPYEQYF; CDR3nt: TGTGCCAGCAGCTCTTGCCCCGGACCCTACGAGCAGTACTTC
v_gene: TRBV29-1; j_gene: TRBJ2-5; abundance: few; d_gene: TRBD1; CDR3aa: CSVRDRGGIETQYF; CDR3nt: TGCAGCGTCAGGGACAGGGGTGGGATAGAGACCCAGTACTTC
v_gene: TRBV6-2/TRBV6-3; j_gene: TRBJ2-7; abundance: few; d_gene: TRBD1; CDR3aa: CASSSMPDRGFFEQYF; CDR3nt: TGTGCCAGCAGTTCAATGCCGGACAGGGGATTTTTCGAGCAGTACTTC
v_gene: TRBV12-3/TRBV12-4; j_gene: TRBJ1-2; abundance: -; d_gene: -; CDR3aa: CASSLPPWAANYGYTF; CDR3nt: TGTGCCAGCAGTTTACCTCCCTGGGCAGCTAACTATGGCTACACCTTC
v_gene: TRBV27; j_gene: TRBJ2-1; abundance: -; d_gene: TRBD2; CDR3aa: CASRPSGGPNEQFF; CDR3nt: TGTGCCAGCAGACCTAGCGGGGGACCGAATGAGCAGTTCTTC
v_gene: TRBV29-1; j_gene: TRBJ2-7; abundance: few; d_gene: TRBD1; CDR3aa: CSVDKGQGINEQYF; CDR3nt: TGCAGCGTTGACAAGGGACAGGGGATCAACGAGCAGTACTTC
v_gene: TRBV6-2/TRBV6-3; j_gene: TRBJ1-5; abundance: -; d_gene: -; CDR3aa: CASSYDGYSNQPQHF; CDR3nt: TGTGCCAGCAGTTATGATGGGTATAGCAATCAGCCCCAGCATTTT
v_gene: TRBV20-1; j_gene: TRBJ2-5; abundance: -; d_gene: -; CDR3aa: CSAYDRINQETQYF; CDR3nt: TGCAGTGCTTACGACAGGATCAACCAAGAGACCCAGTACTTC
v_gene: TRBV29-1; j_gene: TRBJ1-1; abundance: -; d_gene: -; CDR3aa: CSAAPGMNTEAFF; CDR3nt: TGCAGCGCCGCTCCAGGTATGAACACTGAAGCTTTCTTT